This T cell receptor beta chain was observed in a study of T cell responses to AZD1222 COVID-19 vaccine. Profiled with immunoSEQ multiplex PCR; TCRdb holds only in-frame clones, not every one. The data contain roughly 160,000 clones, 92% of them singletons. The V gene lost 2 bases and the J gene lost 3 bases, with 13 bases spanning the gap. Germline V gene lookup returns CDR1 LGHDT and CDR2 YNNKEL (reference sequence). This CDR3 region has 15 residues. Study-wide points: Clonal diversity may have been underestimated, and the donors were mostly white British, with more females than males.

A remark on this clone: Its matching antigen is unknown.

The study pooled second doses at about 4 or about 12 weeks. The starting material was peripheral blood, obtained 28 days after the second AZD1222 dose. The sequence was collected from an adult who received the AZD1222 COVID-19 vaccine. The chain has TRBV3-1 (or the pseudogene TRBV3-2) and TRBJ1-1; the D gene is possibly TRBD1 (6 bases). This CDR3 is CASSQPSGGHTEAFF. The CDR3 region has the DNA TGTGCCAGCAGCCAACCCTCGGGGGGGCACACTGAAGCTTTCTTT.